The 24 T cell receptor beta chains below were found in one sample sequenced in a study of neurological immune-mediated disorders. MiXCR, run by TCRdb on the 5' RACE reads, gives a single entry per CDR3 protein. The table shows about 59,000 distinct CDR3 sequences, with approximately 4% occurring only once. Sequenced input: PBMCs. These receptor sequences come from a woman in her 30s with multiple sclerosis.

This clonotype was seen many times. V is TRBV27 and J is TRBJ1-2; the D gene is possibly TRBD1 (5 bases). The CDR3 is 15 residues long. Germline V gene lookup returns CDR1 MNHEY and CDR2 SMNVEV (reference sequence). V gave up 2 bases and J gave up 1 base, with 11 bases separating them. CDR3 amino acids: CASSLRGERNYGYTF. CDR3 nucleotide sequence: TGTGCCAGCAGTTTACGAGGGGAACGTAACTATGGCTACACCTTC.

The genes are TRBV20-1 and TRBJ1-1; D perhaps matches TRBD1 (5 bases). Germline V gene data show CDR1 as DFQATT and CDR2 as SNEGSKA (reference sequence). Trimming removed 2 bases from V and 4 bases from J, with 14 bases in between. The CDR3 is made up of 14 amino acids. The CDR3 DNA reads TGCAGTGCTAGAAAGTTTAAGGGGCCCACTGAAGCTTTCTTT. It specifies CSARKFKGPTEAFF.

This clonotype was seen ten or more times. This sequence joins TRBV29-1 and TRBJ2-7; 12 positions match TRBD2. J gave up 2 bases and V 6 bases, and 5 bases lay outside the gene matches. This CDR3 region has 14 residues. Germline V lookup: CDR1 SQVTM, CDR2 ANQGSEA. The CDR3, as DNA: TGCAGCGTCCAACTAGCGGGGGGCGCCTACGAGCAGTACTTC. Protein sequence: CSVQLAGGAYEQYF.

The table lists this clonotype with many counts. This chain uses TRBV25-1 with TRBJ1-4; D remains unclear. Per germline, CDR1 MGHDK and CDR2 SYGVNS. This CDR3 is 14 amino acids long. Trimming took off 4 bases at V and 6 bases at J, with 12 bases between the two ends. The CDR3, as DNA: TGTGCCAGCAGTGCCAGAAGAGGGTATGAAAAACTGTTTTTT. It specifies CASSARRGYEKLFF.

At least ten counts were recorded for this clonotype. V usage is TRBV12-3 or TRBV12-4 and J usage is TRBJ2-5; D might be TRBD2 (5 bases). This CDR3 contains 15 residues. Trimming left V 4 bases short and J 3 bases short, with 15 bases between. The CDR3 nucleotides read TGTGCCAGCAGTTCCCCTAGCAAGGGAGAAGAGACCCAGTACTTC. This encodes CASSSPSKGEETQYF.

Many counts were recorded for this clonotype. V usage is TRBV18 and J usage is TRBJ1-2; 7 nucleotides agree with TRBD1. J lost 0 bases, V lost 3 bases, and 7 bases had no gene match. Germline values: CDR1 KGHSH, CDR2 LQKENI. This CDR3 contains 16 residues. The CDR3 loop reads CASSPRTGLANYGYTF. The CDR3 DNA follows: TGTGCCAGCTCACCGCGGACAGGATTGGCTAACTATGGCTACACCTTC. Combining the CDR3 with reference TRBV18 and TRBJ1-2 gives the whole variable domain NAGVMQNPRHLVRRRGQEARLRCSPMKGHSHVYWYRQLPEEGLKFMVYLQKENIIDESGMPKERFSAEFPKEGPSILRIQQVVRGDSAAYFCASSPRTGLANYGYTFGSGTRLTVV.

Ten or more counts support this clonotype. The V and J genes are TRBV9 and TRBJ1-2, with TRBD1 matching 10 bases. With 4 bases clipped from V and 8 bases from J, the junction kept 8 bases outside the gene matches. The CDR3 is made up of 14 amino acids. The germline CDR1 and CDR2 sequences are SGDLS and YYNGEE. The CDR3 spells CASSRMTGGVGYTF. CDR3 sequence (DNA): TGTGCCAGCAGCCGTATGACAGGGGGCGTGGGCTACACCTTC.

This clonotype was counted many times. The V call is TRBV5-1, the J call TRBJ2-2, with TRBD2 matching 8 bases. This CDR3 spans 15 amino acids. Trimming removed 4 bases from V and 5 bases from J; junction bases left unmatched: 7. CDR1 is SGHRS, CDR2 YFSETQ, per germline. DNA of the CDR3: TGCGCCAGCAGCCGCCGGGAGGGAGAGACCGGGGAGCTGTTTTTT. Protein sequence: CASSRREGETGELFF.

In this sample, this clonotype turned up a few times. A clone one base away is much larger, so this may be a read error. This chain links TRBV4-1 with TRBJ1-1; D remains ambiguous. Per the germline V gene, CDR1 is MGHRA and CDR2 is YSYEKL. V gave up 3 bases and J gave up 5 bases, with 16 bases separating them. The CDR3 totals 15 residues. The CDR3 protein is CASSHPGKGSTEAFF. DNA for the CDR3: TGCGCCAGCAGCCATCCGGGAAAGGGTTCGACTGAAGCTTTCTTT.

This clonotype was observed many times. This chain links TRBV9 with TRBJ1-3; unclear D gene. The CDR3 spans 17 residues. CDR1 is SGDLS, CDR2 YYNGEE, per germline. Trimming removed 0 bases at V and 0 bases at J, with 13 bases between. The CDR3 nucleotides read TGTGCCAGCAGCGTAGATTCAGGCGGCCTCTCTGGAAACACCATATATTTT. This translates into CASSVDSGGLSGNTIYF.

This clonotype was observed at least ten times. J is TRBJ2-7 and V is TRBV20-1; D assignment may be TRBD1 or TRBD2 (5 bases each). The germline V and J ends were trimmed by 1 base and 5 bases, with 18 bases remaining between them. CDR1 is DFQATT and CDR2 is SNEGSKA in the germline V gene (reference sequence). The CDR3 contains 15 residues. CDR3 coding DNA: TGCAGTGCTAGAGGGCTTATTGGGGGACCCCACGAGCAGTACTTC. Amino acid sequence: CSARGLIGGPHEQYF.

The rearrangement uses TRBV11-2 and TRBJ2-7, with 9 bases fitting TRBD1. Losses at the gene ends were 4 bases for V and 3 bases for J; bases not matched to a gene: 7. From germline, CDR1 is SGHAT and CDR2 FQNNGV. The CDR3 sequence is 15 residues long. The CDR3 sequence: CASSSPGTGRYEQYF. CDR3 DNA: TGTGCCAGCAGCTCTCCCGGGACAGGGCGCTACGAGCAGTACTTC.

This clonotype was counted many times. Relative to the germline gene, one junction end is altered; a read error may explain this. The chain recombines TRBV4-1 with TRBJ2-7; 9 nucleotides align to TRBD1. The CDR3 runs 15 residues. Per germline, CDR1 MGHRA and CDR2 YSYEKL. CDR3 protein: CASSRTGTGRYEQYF. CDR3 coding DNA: TGCGCCAGCAGCCGTACCGGGACAGGGAGATACGAGCAATACTTC.

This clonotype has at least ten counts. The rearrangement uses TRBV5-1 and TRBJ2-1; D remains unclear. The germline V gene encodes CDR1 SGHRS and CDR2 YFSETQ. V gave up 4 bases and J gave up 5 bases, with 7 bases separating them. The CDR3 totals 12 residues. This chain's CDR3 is CASSHGNNEQFF. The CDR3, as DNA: TGCGCCAGCAGCCACGGCAACAATGAGCAGTTCTTC.

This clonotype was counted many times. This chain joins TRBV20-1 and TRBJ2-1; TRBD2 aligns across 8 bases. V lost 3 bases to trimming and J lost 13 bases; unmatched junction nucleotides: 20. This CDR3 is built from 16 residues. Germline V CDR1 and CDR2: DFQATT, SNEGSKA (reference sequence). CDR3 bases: TGCAGTGCTAGGCTTCCTAGCGGGCCCAGGAAGGAGGAACAGTTCTTC. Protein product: CSARLPSGPRKEEQFF.

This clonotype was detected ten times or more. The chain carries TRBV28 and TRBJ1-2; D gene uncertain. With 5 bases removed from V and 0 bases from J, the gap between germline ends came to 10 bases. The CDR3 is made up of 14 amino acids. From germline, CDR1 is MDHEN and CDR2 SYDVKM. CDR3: CASSPLIANYGYTF. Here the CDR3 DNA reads TGTGCCAGCAGTCCCCTCATAGCTAACTATGGCTACACCTTC.

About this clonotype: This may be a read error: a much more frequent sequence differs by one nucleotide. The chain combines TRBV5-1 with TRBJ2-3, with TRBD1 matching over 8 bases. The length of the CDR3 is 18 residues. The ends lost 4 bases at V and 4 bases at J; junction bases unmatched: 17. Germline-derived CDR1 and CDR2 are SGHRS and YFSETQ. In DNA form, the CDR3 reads TGCGCCAGCAGCCCGGGACAGGTGTTCAATGAGGGGGCAGATACGCAGTATTTT. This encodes CASSPGQVFNEGADTQYF.

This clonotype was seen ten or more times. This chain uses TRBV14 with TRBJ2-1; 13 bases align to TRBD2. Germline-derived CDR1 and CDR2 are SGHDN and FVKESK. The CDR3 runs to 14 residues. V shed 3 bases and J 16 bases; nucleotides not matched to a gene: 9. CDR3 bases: TGTGCCAGCAGCCAGTTCGGGACTAGCGGGACCCGTTTCTTC. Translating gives CASSQFGTSGTRFF.

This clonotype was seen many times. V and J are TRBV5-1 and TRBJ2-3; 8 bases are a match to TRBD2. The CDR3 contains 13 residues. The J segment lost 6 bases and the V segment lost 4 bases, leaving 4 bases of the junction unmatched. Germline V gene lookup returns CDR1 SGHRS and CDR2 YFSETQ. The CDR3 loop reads CASSVGLDDTQYF. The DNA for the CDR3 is TGCGCCAGCAGCGTGGGACTAGACGATACGCAGTATTTT.

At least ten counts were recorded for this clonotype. The DNA of the CDR3 is TGTGCCAGCAGCCGTGGACCTTCCTCCGTTACTAATGAAAAACTGTTTTTT. It specifies CASSRGPSSVTNEKLFF. The genes are TRBV3-1 and TRBJ1-4; D not resolved. Germline CDR1 reads LGHDT; CDR2 reads YNNKEL (reference sequence). V lost 4 bases, J lost 2 bases, and 17 bases lay in between. The CDR3 length is 17 residues.

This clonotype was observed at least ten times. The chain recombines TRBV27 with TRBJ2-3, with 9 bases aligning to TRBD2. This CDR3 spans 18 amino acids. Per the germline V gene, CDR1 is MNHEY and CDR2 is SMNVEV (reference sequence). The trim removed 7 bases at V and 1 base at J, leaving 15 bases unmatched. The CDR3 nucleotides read TGTGCCAGCATGACTTGGCAGGGCGGGAGGGCCGGCACAGATACGCAGTATTTT. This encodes CASMTWQGGRAGTDTQYF.

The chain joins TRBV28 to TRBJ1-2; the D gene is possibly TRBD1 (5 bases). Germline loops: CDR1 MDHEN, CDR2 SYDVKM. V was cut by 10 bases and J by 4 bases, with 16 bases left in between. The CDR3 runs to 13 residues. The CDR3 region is CANTGTDSYGYTF. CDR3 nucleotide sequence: TGTGCCAACACCGGAACAGACAGCTATGGCTACACCTTC.

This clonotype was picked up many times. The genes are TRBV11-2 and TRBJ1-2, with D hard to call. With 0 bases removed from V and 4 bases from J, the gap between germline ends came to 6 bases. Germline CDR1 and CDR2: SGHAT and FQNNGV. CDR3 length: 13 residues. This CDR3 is CASSLEGFYGYTF. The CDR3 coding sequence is TGTGCCAGCAGCTTAGAGGGGTTCTATGGCTACACCTTC.

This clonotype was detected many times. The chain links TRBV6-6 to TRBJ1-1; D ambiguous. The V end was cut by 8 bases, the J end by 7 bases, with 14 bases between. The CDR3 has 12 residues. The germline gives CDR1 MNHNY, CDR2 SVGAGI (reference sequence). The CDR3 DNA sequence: TGTGCCAGCCACCGGGAGGGCGGTGAAGCTTTCTTT. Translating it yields CASHREGGEAFF.